This T cell receptor beta chain was identified in a study of shared clonotypes between healthy human individuals (dated by TCRdb to about 2020). Study-level background: A couple of women and three men aged 18 to 49 years were included in the cohort. Per donor, three plates each were used for CD4 naive and CD4 memory, two for CD8 naive, and one for CD8 memory. Blood TCR repertoires of roughly 5 healthy adults were deeply sequenced to estimate repertoire size and the extent of clonotype sharing between individuals. To increase sequencing depth and limit assay-specific biases, different laboratories used diverse techniques to prepare libraries and sequence TCR repertoires. Between about 0.8 and 9 billion PBMCs per donor were obtained by leukapheresis. General findings and caveats noted by the study authors: Because the study included a small number of donors, the genetic and exposure-history diversity represented was limited. Only blood was sampled, and tissue TCR repertoires likely differ from those in blood. Across a few donors, approximately 4.6% of naive CD4, roughly 3.5% of naive CD8, roughly 2.3% of memory CD4, and under 0.45% of memory CD8 clonotypes were shared. Rarefaction of sorted-subset datasets indicated incomplete sequencing despite the large sequencing depth. Naive subsets generally had larger estimated clonotype richness than memory subsets. Pairwise subsampling indicated that sequencing depth was expected to affect the degree of clonotype sharing among donors. Compared with non-shared clonotypes, clonotypes shared by all four sorted-subset donors had higher generation probabilities.

TCR CDR3 regions were amplified from genomic DNA by multiplex PCR using the deep immunoSEQ assay. Extracted genomic DNA from each cell subset was spread evenly across all wells of several immunoSEQ 96-well plates, with each plate serving as a replicate. For sorted subsets, approximately 0.2 ug of genomic DNA, equivalent to some 30,000 T cell genomes, went into each replicate PCR. The purified libraries were quantified using a Qubit 3.0 fluorometer, sized with a Bioanalyzer 2100, and then quantified again using the KAPA Library Quantification kit. Every immunoSEQ 96-well plate was sequenced on a separate single-read 150-cycle Illumina NextSeq 550 flow cell. As for the original processing: Because the immunoSEQ output held only junctional sequences and lacked quality scores, the filtering could not match the filtering applied to full-length reads. To assign V/J genes and CDR3, sequences were annotated using PyIR, a Python wrapper for IgBLAST v1.9, with IMGT germline references. Reads with weak V/J assignments (E-value above 1e-6), missing CDR3, stop codons, out-of-frame junctions, or ambiguous translated residues were removed. V3J clonotypes were defined as sequences sharing an identical inferred V gene, J gene, and CDR3 amino acid sequence. The percentage overlap between two repertoires was calculated by dividing the number of shared unique clonotypes by the size of the smaller repertoire. Richness of each repertoire was evaluated using RTK rarefaction, the Chao1 estimator, and Recon v2.1 estimates of unobserved clonotypes. For all TCRbeta clonotypes obtained by the gDNA method from a few donors, generation probabilities were computed with OLGA. TCRdb carries this immuneACCESS record with in-frame sequences only. Its versions omit some clonotypes, under half of them owing to an unresolved V gene in the studies checked, with the rest unexplained. V, J and clone size reflect that table, while D and trimming were determined from the DNA. The sample table records around 2.1 million clones; nearly 97% of these occur just once. The ten most abundant clones make up around 0.13% of the sample.

Donors were healthy HIV-negative adults with no recently reported acute infections or vaccinations. All donors were Caucasian adults living in Nashville, Tennessee, USA. CD4+ T cells were enriched by magnetic negative selection, after which naive cells were positively selected on CD45RA and the negative fraction was taken as the memory subset. Blood was collected by leukapheresis, and PBMCs were isolated by Ficoll-Histopaque density gradient centrifugation and then cryopreserved in liquid nitrogen vapor phase. Analytical flow cytometry was used to check the purity and quantity of each magnetically sorted T cell population. Each sorted fraction had its genomic DNA isolated and then quantified by UV absorbance on a Nanodrop 2000c. With regard to this clone: Its target antigen remains unknown. Per-nucleotide qualities are absent, and no much larger clonotype sits a single base away.

Germline trimming amounts to 2 bases on V and 4 bases on J, with 3 as the count of junction bases outside the gene matches. The CDR3 sequence holds 14 residues, the cysteine and phenylalanine included. The sequence is cut down to CDR3 DNA, 42 bases in frame from base 1. CDR1 LGHNT and CDR2 FRNRAP are derived from the germline V gene. Sequencing was done on a sample of naive CD4+ T cells sorted from blood. The cell subset or site label on this specimen signifies: CD45RA+ positively selected. This TCR was sampled from a man younger than 30 in good health. The V gene is TRBV12-5 and the J gene is TRBJ2-5; 8 bases in the middle match TRBD1. The nucleotide sequence reads TGTGCTAGTGGTTTGTCAGGGGGCGGAGAGACCCAGTACTTC. It is translated as CASGLSGGGETQYF.